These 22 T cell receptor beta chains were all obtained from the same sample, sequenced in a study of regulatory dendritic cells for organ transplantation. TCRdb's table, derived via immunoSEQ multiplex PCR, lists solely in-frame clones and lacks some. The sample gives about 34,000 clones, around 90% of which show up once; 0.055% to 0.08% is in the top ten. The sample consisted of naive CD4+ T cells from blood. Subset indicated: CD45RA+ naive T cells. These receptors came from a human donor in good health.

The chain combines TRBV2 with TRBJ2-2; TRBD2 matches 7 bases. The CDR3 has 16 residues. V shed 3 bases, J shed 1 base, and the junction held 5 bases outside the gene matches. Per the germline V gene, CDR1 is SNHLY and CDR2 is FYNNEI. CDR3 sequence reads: CASSEGLAENTGELFF. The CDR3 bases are TGTGCCAGCAGTGAGGGTCTAGCGGAGAACACCGGGGAGCTGTTTTTT. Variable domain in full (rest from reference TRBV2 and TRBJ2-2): EPEVTQTPSHQVTQMGQEVILRCVPISNHLYFYWYRQILGQKVEFLVSFYNNEISEKSEIFDDQFSVERPDGSNFTLKIRSTKLEDSAMYFCASSEGLAENTGELFFGEGSRLTVL.

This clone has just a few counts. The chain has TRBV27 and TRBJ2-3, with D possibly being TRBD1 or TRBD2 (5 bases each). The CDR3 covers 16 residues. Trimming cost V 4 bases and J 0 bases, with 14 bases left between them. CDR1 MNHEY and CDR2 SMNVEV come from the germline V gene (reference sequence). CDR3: CASSSGTLTSTDTQYF. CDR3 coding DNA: TGTGCCAGCAGTTCGGGGACCCTAACGAGCACAGATACGCAGTATTTT.

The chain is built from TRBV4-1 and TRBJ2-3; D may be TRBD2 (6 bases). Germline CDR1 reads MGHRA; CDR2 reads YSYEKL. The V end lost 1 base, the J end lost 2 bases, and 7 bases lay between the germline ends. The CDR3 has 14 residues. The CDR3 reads CASSQGGITDTQYF. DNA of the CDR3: TGCGCCAGCAGCCAAGGCGGGATCACAGATACGCAGTATTTT.

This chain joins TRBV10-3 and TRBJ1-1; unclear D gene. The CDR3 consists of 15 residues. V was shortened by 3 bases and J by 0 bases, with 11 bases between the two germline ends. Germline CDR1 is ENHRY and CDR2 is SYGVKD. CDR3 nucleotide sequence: TGTGCCATCAGTGAACGAACCGCCGTGAACACTGAAGCTTTCTTT. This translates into CAISERTAVNTEAFF.

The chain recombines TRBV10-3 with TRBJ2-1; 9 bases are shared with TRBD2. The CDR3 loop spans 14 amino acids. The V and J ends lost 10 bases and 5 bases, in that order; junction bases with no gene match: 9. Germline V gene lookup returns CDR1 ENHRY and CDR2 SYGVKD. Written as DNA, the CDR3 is TGTGCCAGCCAAGGCGGGAGGGGGGACAATGAGCAGTTCTTC. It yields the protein CASQGGRGDNEQFF.

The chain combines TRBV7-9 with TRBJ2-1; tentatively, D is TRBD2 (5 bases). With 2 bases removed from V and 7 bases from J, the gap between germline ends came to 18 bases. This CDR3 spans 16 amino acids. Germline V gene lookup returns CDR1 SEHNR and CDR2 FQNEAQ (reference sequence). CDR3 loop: CASSLYEGVGDNEQFF. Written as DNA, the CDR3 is TGTGCCAGCAGCTTATATGAGGGCGTGGGAGATAATGAGCAGTTCTTC.

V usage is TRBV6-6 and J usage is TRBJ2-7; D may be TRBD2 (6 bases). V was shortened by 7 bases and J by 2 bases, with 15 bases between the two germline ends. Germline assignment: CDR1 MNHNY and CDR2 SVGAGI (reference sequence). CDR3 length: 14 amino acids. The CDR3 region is CASTGVGPPYEQYF. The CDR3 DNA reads TGTGCCAGCACGGGAGTAGGCCCGCCCTACGAGCAGTACTTC.

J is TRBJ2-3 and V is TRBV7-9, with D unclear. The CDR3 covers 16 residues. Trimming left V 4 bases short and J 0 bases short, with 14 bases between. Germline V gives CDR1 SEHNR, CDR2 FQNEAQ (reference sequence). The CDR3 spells CASSSPGSSSTDTQYF. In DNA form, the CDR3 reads TGTGCCAGCAGCTCCCCAGGATCTAGTAGCACAGATACGCAGTATTTT.

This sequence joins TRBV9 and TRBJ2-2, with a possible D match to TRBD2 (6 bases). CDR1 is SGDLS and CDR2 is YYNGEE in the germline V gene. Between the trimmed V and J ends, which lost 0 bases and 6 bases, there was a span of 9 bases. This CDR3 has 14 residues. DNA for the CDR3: TGTGCCAGCAGCGTAGAGTGGAGGGCCGGGGAGCTGTTTTTT. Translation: CASSVEWRAGELFF.

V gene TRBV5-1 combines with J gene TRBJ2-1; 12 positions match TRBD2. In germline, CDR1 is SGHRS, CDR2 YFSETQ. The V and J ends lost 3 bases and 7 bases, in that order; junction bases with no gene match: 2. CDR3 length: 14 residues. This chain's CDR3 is CASSSLAGGNEQFF. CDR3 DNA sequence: TGCGCCAGCAGCTCCCTAGCGGGAGGGAATGAGCAGTTCTTC.

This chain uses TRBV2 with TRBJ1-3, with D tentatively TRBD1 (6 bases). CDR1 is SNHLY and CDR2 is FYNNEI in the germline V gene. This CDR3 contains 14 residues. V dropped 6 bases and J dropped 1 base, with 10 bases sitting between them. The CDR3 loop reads CASSADRSGNTIYF. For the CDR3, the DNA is TGTGCCAGCAGCGCGGACAGATCTGGAAACACCATATATTTT. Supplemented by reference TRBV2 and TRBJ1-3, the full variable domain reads EPEVTQTPSHQVTQMGQEVILRCVPISNHLYFYWYRQILGQKVEFLVSFYNNEISEKSEIFDDQFSVERPDGSNFTLKIRSTKLEDSAMYFCASSADRSGNTIYFGEGSWLTVV.

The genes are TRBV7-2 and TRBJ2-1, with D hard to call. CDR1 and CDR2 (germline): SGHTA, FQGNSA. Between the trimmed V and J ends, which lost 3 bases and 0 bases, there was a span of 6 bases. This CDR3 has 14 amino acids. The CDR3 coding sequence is TGTGCCAGCAGCTTTGGCCTCTCCTACAATGAGCAGTTCTTC. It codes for CASSFGLSYNEQFF.

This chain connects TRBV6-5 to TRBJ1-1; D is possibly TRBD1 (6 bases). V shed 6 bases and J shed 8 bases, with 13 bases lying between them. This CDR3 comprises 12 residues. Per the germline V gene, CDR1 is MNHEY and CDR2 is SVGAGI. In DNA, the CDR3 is TGTGCCAGCAGCTACAGGGACCGCGAAGCTTTCTTT. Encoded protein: CASSYRDREAFF.

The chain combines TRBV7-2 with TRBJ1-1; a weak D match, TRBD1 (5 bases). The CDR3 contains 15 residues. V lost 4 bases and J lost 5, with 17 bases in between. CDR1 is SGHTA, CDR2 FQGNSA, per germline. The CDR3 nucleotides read TGTGCCAGCAGCTCCCCTAGGGGTGCGGTTACTGAAGCTTTCTTT. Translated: CASSSPRGAVTEAFF.

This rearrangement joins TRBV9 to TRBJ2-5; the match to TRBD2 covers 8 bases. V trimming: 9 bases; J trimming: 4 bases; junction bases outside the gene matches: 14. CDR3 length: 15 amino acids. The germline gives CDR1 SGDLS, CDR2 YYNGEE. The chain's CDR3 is CANPYDSGNRETQYF. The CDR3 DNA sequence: TGTGCCAACCCGTACGATAGCGGGAACCGAGAGACCCAGTACTTC. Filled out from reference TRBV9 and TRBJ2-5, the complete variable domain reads DSGVTQTPKHLITATGQRVTLRCSPRSGDLSVYWYQQSLDQGLQFLIQYYNGEERAKGNILERFSAQQFPDLHSELNLSSLELGDSALYFCANPYDSGNRETQYFGPGTRLLVL.

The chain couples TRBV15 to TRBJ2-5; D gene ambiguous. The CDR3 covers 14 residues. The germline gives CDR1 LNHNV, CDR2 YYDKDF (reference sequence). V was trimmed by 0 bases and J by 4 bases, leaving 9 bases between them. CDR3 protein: CATSRDGRPETQYF. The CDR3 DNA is TGTGCCACCAGCAGAGATGGTCGACCAGAGACCCAGTACTTC.

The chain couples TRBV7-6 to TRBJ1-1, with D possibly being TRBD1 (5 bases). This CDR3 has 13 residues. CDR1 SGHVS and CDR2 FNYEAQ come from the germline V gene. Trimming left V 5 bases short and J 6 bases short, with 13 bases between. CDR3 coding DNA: TGTGCCAGCAGCGCAGACAGTGACGCTGAAGCTTTCTTT. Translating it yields CASSADSDAEAFF.

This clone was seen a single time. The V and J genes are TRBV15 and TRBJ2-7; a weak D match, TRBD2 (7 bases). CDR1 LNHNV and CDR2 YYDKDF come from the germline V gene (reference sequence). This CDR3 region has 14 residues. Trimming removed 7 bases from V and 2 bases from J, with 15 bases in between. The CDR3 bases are TGTGCCACCACTCGGGGGCGGGAGACCTACGAGCAGTACTTC. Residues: CATTRGRETYEQYF. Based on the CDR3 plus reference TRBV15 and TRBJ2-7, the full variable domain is DAMVIQNPRYQVTQFGKPVTLSCSQTLNHNVMYWYQQKSSQAPKLLFHYYDKDFNNEADTPDNFQSRRPNTSFCFLDIRSPGLGDTAMYLCATTRGRETYEQYFGPGTRLTVT.

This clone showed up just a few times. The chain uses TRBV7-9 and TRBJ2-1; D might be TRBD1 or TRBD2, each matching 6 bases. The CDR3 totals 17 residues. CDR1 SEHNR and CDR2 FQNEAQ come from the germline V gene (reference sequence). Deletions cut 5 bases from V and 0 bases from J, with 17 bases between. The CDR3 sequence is CASSPRGRVGSYNEQFF. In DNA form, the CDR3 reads TGTGCCAGCAGCCCCCGGGGGCGAGTGGGCTCCTACAATGAGCAGTTCTTC.

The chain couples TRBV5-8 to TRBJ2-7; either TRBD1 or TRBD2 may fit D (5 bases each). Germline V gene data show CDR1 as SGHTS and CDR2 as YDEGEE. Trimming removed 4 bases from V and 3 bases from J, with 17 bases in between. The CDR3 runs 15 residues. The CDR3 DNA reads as TGTGCCAGCAGCGGCCTGCGAGGGACCTTCTACGAGCAGTACTTC. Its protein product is CASSGLRGTFYEQYF.

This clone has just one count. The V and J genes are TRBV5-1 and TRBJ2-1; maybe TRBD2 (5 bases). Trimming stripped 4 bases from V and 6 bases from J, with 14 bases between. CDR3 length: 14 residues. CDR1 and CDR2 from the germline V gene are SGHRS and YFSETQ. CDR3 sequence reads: CASSASRRVNEQFF. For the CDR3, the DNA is TGCGCCAGCAGCGCATCGAGGCGGGTCAATGAGCAGTTCTTC.

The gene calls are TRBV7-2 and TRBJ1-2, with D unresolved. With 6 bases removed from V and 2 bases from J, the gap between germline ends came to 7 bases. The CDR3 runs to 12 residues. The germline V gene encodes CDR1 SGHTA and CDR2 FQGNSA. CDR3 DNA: TGTGCCAGCAGTGCACGGAACTATGGCTACACCTTC. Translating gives CASSARNYGYTF. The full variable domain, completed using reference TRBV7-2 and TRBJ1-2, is GAGVSQSPSNKVTEKGKDVELRCDPISGHTALYWYRQSLGQGLEFLIYFQGNSAPDKSGLPSDRFSAERTGGSVSTLTIQRTQQEDSAVYLCASSARNYGYTFGSGTRLTVV.